This entry lists 9 T cell receptor beta chains sequenced from one sample in a study of long-term antiretroviral therapy in people with HIV. At the survey level, the v3.0 immunoSEQ assay was run. Method: immunoSEQ multiplex PCR; TCRdb's copy keeps in-frame clones and lacks some. Of approximately 15,000 clones listed, under 80% are singletons. The sample here was unsorted PBMCs, taken 3.1 years after starting antiretroviral therapy. These receptors were taken from a man aged 40-49 years with HIV.

This CDR3 reads CASRQATTQGQLNEKLFF. The DNA of the CDR3 is TGTGCCAGCAGGCAGGCTACCACCCAGGGACAGCTTAATGAAAAACTGTTTTTT. The V gene is TRBV14, the J gene TRBJ1-4, with 7 bases matching TRBD1. Germline V lookup: CDR1 SGHDN, CDR2 FVKESK. The CDR3 consists of 18 residues. The V gene end was trimmed by 6 bases and the J gene end by 4 bases; junction bases not matched to a gene: 17.

V gene TRBV11-2 combines with J gene TRBJ2-2; no clear D. Per the germline V gene, CDR1 is SGHAT and CDR2 is FQNNGV. V lost 5 bases, J lost 7 bases, and 8 bases lay in between. The CDR3 sequence is 12 residues long. As DNA, the CDR3 is TGTGCCAGCAGCCAAAGGGACGGGGAGCTGTTTTTT. This gives the protein CASSQRDGELFF.

This chain joins TRBV7-8 and TRBJ1-1; 7 bases align to TRBD1. CDR1 SGHVS and CDR2 FQNEAQ come from the germline V gene. V gave up 4 bases and J gave up 5 bases; unmatched junction bases: 13. There are 16 residues in the CDR3. CDR3 DNA sequence: TGTGCCAGCAGCTCGATTACGGGACAGATGAGGACTGAAGCTTTCTTT. Protein: CASSSITGQMRTEAFF.

The chain links TRBV5-1 to TRBJ1-4; D is perhaps TRBD1 (5 bases). The CDR3 is 16 residues long. Germline loops: CDR1 SGHRS, CDR2 YFSETQ. The ends were cut back, 4 bases at V and 3 bases at J, with 16 bases in the middle. The CDR3 DNA is TGCGCCAGCAGCCCCCTGCTGGGGGGTGCTAATGAAAAACTGTTTTTT. Its protein product is CASSPLLGGANEKLFF.

The V and J genes are TRBV5-5 and TRBJ1-2, with 9 bases identical to TRBD1. Germline CDR1 SGHKS, CDR2 YYEKEE (reference sequence). The CDR3 has 15 amino acids. V was pared by 4 bases and J by 4 bases, with 8 bases of the junction left unmatched. CDR3 bases: TGTGCCAGCAGCGCCCGGACAGGGGAGGCCTATGGCTACACCTTC. Translated: CASSARTGEAYGYTF.

This chain uses TRBV7-9 with TRBJ1-1; 9 bases align to TRBD1. CDR3 length equals 16 residues. The germline V gene has CDR1 SEHNR and CDR2 FQNEAQ (reference sequence). The junction had 8 bases not matched to a gene; V was cut back by 2 bases and J by 4 bases. The CDR3, as DNA: TGTGCCAGCAGCTTATTAGGACGGACAGGGGTCACTGAAGCTTTCTTT. Its translation: CASSLLGRTGVTEAFF.

The rearrangement links TRBV4-1 to TRBJ2-1; 11 bases match TRBD2. CDR1 MGHRA and CDR2 YSYEKL come from the germline V gene. Losses at the gene ends were 4 bases for V and 6 bases for J; bases not matched to a gene: 11. The length of the CDR3 is 17 residues. The CDR3 loop reads CASSLSGGAPLANEQFF. In DNA, the CDR3 is TGCGCCAGCAGCCTTAGCGGGGGGGCTCCTTTGGCCAATGAGCAGTTCTTC.

The rearrangement uses TRBV30 and TRBJ1-4; D remains ambiguous. Trimming removed 0 bases from V and 3 bases from J, with 11 bases in between. The germline gives CDR1 GTSNPN, CDR2 SVGIG (reference sequence). The CDR3 spans 15 residues. The CDR3 loop reads CAWSVLTASNEKLFF. CDR3 nucleotides: TGTGCCTGGAGTGTTCTGACGGCGTCTAATGAAAAACTGTTTTTT.

This clone came up a few times. This rearrangement joins TRBV19 to TRBJ1-4; D is perhaps TRBD1 (6 bases). Trimming took off 5 bases at V and 3 bases at J, with 16 bases between the two ends. This CDR3 spans 16 amino acids. Per germline, CDR1 LNHDA and CDR2 SQIVND (reference sequence). The chain's CDR3 is CASSGKGERSNEKLFF. The CDR3 DNA sequence: TGTGCCAGTAGTGGTAAGGGGGAAAGGTCTAATGAAAAACTGTTTTTT.